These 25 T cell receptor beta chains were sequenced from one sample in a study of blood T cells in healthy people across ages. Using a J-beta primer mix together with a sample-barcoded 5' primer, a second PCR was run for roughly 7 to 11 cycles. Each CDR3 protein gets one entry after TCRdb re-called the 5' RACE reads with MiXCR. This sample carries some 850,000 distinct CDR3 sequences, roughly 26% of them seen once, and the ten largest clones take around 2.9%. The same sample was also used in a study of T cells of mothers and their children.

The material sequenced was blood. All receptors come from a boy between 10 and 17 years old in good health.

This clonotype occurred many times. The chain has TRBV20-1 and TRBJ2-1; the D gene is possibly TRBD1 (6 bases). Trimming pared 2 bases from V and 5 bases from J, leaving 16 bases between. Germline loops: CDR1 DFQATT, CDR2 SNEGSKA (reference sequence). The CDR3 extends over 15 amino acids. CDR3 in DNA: TGCAGTGCTAGACAGCCAGGGGTTTTGGACAATGAGCAGTTCTTC. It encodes CSARQPGVLDNEQFF.

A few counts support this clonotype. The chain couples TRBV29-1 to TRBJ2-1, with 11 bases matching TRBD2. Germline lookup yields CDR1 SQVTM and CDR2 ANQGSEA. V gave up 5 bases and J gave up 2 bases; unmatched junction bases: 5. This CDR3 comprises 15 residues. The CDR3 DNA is TGCAGCGTTCGCACTAGCGGGGGACCCTACAATGAGCAGTTCTTC. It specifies CSVRTSGGPYNEQFF.

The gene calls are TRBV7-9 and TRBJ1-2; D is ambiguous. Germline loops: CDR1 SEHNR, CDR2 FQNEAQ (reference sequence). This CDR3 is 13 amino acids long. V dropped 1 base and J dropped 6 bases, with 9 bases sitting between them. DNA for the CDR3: TGTGCCAGCAGCTTAGGTTTGCCCGATGGCTACACCTTC. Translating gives CASSLGLPDGYTF.

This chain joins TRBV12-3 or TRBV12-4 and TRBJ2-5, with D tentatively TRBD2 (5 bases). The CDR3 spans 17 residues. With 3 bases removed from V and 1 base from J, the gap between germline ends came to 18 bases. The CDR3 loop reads CASSFRTSGGVQETQYF. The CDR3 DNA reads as TGTGCCAGCAGTTTCCGTACTAGTGGTGGTGTCCAAGAGACCCAGTACTTC.

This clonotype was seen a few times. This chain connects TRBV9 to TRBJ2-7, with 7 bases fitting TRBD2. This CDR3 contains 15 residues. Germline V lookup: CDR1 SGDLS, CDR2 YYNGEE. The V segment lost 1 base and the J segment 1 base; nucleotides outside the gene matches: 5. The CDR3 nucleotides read TGTGCCAGCAGCGTAAGGTCGGGGGGTTCCTACGAGCAGTACTTC. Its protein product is CASSVRSGGSYEQYF. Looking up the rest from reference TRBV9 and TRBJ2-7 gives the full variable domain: DSGVTQTPKHLITATGQRVTLRCSPRSGDLSVYWYQQSLDQGLQFLIQYYNGEERAKGNILERFSAQQFPDLHSELNLSSLELGDSALYFCASSVRSGGSYEQYFGPGTRLTVT.

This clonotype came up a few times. CDR3 in DNA: TGTGCCAGCAGTTCAGATAGTGAGCAGTACTTC. Protein sequence: CASSSDSEQYF. The chain joins TRBV6-6 to TRBJ2-1, with D unresolved. Matching the DNA end better, TRBJ2-7 makes the J call doubtful. This CDR3 is 11 amino acids long. The germline CDR1 and CDR2 sequences are MNHNY and SVGAGI (reference sequence).

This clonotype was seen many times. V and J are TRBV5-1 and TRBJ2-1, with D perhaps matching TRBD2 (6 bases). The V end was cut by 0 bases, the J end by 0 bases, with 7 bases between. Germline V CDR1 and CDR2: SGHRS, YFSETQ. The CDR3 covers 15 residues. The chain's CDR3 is CASSLDGSSYNEQFF. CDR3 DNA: TGCGCCAGCAGCTTGGACGGGAGCTCCTACAATGAGCAGTTCTTC.

CDR3: CASSAVIPLGTQYF. In nucleotides, the CDR3 is TGTGCCAGCAGCGCCGTCATTCCCCTCGGGACCCAGTACTTC. This rearrangement joins TRBV7-2 to TRBJ2-5; D is undetermined. The CDR3 runs to 14 residues. From germline, CDR1 is SGHTA and CDR2 FQGNSA. Trimming removed 5 bases at V and 7 bases at J, with 17 bases between. Full variable domain (rest looked up from reference TRBV7-2 and TRBJ2-5): GAGVSQSPSNKVTEKGKDVELRCDPISGHTALYWYRQSLGQGLEFLIYFQGNSAPDKSGLPSDRFSAERTGGSVSTLTIQRTQQEDSAVYLCASSAVIPLGTQYFGPGTRLLVL.

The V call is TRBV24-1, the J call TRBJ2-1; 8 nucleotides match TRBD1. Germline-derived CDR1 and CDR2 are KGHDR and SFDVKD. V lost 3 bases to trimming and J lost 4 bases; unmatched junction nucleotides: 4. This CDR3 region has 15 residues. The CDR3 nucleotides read TGTGCCACCAGTGATCCCCGGGACAGGTACAATGAGCAGTTCTTC. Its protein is CATSDPRDRYNEQFF.

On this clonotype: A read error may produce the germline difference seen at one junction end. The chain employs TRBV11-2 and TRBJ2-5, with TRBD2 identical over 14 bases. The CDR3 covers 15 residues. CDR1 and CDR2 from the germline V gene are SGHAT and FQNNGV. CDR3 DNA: TGTGCCAGCAGCCCGGGACTAGCGGGAGCTGAGACCCATTACTTC. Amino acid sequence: CASSPGLAGAETHYF.

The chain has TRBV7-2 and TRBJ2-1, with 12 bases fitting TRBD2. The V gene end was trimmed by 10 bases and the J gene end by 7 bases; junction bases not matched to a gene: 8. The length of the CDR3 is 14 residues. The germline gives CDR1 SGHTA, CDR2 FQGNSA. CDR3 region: CATSSGRARNEQFF. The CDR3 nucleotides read TGTGCCACTTCTAGCGGGAGGGCCCGTAATGAGCAGTTCTTC. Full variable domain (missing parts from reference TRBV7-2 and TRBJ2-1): GAGVSQSPSNKVTEKGKDVELRCDPISGHTALYWYRQSLGQGLEFLIYFQGNSAPDKSGLPSDRFSAERTGGSVSTLTIQRTQQEDSAVYLCATSSGRARNEQFFGPGTRLTVL.

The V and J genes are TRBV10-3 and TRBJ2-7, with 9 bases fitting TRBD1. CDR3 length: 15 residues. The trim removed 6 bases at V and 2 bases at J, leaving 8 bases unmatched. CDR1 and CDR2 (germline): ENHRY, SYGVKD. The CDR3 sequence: CAIRGDREFPYEQYF. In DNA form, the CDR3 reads TGTGCCATCAGGGGGGACAGGGAGTTCCCCTACGAGCAGTACTTC.

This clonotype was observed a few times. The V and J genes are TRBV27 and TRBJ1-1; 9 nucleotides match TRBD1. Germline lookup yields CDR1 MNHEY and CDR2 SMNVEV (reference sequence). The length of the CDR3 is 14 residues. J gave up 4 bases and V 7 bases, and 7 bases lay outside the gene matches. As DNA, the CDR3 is TGTGCCAGCAAGACAGGGGGGACTTCCACTGAAGCTTTCTTT. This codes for CASKTGGTSTEAFF.

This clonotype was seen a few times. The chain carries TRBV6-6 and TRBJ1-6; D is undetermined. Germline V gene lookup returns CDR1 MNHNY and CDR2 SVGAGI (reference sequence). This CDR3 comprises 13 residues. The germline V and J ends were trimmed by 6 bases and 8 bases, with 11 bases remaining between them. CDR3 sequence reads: CASRYSRDSPLHF. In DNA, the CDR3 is TGTGCCAGCAGGTACAGTCGGGATTCACCCCTCCACTTT.

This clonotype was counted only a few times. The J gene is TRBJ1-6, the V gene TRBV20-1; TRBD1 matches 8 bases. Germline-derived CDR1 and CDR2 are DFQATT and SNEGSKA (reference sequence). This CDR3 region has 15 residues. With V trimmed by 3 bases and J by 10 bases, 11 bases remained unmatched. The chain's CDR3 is CSARALTGAGSPLHF. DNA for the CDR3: TGCAGTGCTAGGGCCCTGACAGGGGCTGGCTCACCCCTCCACTTT.

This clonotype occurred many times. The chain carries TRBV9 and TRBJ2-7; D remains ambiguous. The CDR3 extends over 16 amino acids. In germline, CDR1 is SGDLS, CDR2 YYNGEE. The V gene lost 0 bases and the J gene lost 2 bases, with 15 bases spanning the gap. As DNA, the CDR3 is TGTGCCAGCAGCGTAGGGTCAAGCCCTACCACCTACGAGCAGTACTTC. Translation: CASSVGSSPTTYEQYF.

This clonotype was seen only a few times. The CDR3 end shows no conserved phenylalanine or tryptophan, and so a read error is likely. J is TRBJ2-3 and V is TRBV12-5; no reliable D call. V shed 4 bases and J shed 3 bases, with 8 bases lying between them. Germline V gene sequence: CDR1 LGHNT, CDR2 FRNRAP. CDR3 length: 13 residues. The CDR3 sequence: CASGYDRTDTQYS. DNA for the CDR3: TGTGCTAGTGGTTACGACCGGACAGATACGCAGTATTCT.

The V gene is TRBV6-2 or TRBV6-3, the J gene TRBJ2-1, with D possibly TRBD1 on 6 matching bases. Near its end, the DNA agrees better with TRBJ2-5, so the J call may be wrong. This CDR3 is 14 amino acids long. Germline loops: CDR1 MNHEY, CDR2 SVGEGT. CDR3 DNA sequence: TGTGCCAGCAGTTATAGGACAGTAGAAGAGACCCAGTACTTC. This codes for CASSYRTVEETQYF.

The CDR3 loop reads CASSLVGGLLYEKLFF. The CDR3 DNA sequence: TGTGCCAGCAGCTTAGTGGGAGGACTACTCTATGAAAAACTGTTTTTT. The chain employs TRBV7-9 and TRBJ1-4; D is uncertain. This CDR3 is built from 16 residues. The germline V gene encodes CDR1 SEHNR and CDR2 FQNEAQ (reference sequence). The V end lost 1 base, the J end lost 6 bases, and 15 bases lay between the germline ends. Complete variable domain (other parts from reference TRBV7-9 and TRBJ1-4): DTGVSQNPRHKITKRGQNVTFRCDPISEHNRLYWYRQTLGQGPEFLTYFQNEAQLEKSRLLSDRFSAERPKGSFSTLEIQRTEQGDSAMYLCASSLVGGLLYEKLFFGSGTQLSVL.

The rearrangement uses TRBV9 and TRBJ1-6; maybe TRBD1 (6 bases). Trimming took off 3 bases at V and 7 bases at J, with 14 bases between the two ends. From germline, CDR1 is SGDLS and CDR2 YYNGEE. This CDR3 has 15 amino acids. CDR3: CASSASGTLNSPLHF. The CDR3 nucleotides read TGTGCCAGCAGCGCATCCGGGACACTAAATTCACCCCTCCACTTT.

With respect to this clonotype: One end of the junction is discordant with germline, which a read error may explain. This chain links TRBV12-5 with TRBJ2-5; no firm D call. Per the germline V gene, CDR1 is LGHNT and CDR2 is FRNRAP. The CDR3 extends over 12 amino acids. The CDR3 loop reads CASGLGMGSIRF. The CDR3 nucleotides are TGTGCTAGTGGTTTGGGGATGGGCTCCATTCGCTTC.

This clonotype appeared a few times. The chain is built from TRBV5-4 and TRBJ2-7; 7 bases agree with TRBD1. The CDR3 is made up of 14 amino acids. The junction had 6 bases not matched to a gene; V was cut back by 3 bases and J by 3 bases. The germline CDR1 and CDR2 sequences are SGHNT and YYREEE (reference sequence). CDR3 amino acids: CASSYDRVLYEQYF. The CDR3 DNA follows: TGTGCCAGCAGCTACGACAGGGTCCTCTACGAGCAGTACTTC.

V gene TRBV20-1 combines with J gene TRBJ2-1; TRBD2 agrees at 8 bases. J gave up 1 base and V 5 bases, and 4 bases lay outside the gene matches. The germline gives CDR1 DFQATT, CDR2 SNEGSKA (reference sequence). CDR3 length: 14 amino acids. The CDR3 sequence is CSALSGGSYNEQFF. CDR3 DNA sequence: TGCAGTGCTCTGAGCGGGGGATCCTACAATGAGCAGTTCTTC.

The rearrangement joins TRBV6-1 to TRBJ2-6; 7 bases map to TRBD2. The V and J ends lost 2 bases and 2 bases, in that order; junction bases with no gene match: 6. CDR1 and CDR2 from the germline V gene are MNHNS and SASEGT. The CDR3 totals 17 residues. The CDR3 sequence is CASSEYGGGTGANVLTF. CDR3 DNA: TGTGCCAGCAGTGAATACGGGGGAGGGACTGGGGCCAACGTCCTGACTTTC.

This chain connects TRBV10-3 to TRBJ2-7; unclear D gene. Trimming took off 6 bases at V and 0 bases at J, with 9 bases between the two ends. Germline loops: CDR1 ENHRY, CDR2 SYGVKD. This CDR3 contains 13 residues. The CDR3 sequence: CAIRGPYSYEQYF. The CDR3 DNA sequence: TGTGCCATCAGAGGACCATACTCCTACGAGCAGTACTTC.